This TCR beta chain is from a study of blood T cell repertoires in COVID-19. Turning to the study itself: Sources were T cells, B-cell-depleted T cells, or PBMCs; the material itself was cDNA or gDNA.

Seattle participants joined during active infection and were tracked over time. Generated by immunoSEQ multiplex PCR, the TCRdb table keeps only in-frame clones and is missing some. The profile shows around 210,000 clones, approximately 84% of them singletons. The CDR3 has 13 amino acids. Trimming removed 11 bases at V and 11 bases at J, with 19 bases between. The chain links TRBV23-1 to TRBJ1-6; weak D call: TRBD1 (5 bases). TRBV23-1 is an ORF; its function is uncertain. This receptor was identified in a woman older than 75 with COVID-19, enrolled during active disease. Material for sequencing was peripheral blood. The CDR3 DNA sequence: TGCGCCCTAACCCACTGGGGCCGAGCACCCCTCCACTTT. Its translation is CALTHWGRAPLHF.